These 20 T cell receptor beta chains were all obtained from the same sample, sequenced in a study of Graves' ophthalmopathy and Graves' hyperthyroidism. The TCR beta CDR3 regions underwent amplification from RNA transcripts. First-round RT-PCR with HTBI primers preceded a second-round multiplex PCR. In TCRdb, the multiplex PCR reads were re-called with MiXCR into one record per CDR3 protein. The top ten hold roughly 3% of the sample, which has 400,000 to 450,000 distinct CDR3 sequences, around 21% seen once. The material sequenced was peripheral blood. The receptor set was obtained from a woman aged 18-29 years with stable Graves' hyperthyroidism.

The chain has TRBV20-1 and TRBJ1-1; D remains ambiguous. CDR3 length: 13 amino acids. Germline assignment: CDR1 DFQATT and CDR2 SNEGSKA (reference sequence). V lost 2 bases and J lost 1, with 8 bases in between. The CDR3 DNA sequence: TGCAGTGCTAGACCCGGTGGGAACACTGAAGCTTTCTTT. It is translated as CSARPGGNTEAFF.

This clonotype was recorded many times. The chain is built from TRBV20-1 and TRBJ1-6; possible D gene TRBD1, 5 bases. Trimming removed 1 base from V and 7 bases from J, with 17 bases in between. CDR3 length: 16 amino acids. Germline V gene data show CDR1 as DFQATT and CDR2 as SNEGSKA (reference sequence). The CDR3 is CSARVGLRGWNSPLHF. The CDR3 DNA follows: TGCAGTGCTAGAGTCGGGCTCCGGGGGTGGAATTCACCCCTCCACTTT.

This clonotype has a count of ten or more. The gene calls are TRBV2 and TRBJ2-5, with D maybe TRBD1 (6 bases). CDR1 is SNHLY and CDR2 is FYNNEI in the germline V gene. CDR3 length: 13 amino acids. V was clipped by 7 bases and J by 4 bases, with 13 bases between them. The DNA of the CDR3 is TGTGCCAGCATAGGGACACTGACAGAGACCCAGTACTTC. The encoded protein is CASIGTLTETQYF.

The gene calls are TRBV12-3 or TRBV12-4 and TRBJ2-7; D possibly matches TRBD1 or TRBD2 (6 bases each). V was shortened by 5 bases and J by 4 bases, with 18 bases between the two germline ends. The CDR3 contains 15 residues. The CDR3 coding sequence is TGTGCCAGCAGTCCATCGGGGGCATTGGGATACGAGCAGTACTTC. Amino acids: CASSPSGALGYEQYF.

This clonotype showed up many times. J is TRBJ1-1 and V is TRBV3-1, with D perhaps matching TRBD1 (6 bases). CDR3 length: 13 amino acids. Trimming stripped 3 bases from V and 5 bases from J, with 10 bases between. CDR1 and CDR2 (germline): LGHDT, YNNKEL (reference sequence). The CDR3 sequence is CASSHRGRTEAFF. In DNA form, the CDR3 reads TGTGCCAGCAGCCACAGGGGACGGACTGAAGCTTTCTTT. Complete variable domain (other parts from reference TRBV3-1 and TRBJ1-1): DTAVSQTPKYLVTQMGNDKSIKCEQNLGHDTMYWYKQDSKKFLKIMFSYNNKELIINETVPNRFSPKSPDKAHLNLHINSLELGDSAVYFCASSHRGRTEAFFGQGTRLTVV.

This clonotype was picked up many times. The chain couples TRBV12-5 to TRBJ1-1; D unclear. The ends were cut back, 3 bases at V and 0 bases at J, with 5 bases in the middle. CDR3 size: 13 residues. The germline gives CDR1 LGHNT, CDR2 FRNRAP. The CDR3 DNA reads as TGTGCTAGTGGTTTTACACTGAACACTGAAGCTTTCTTT. Translation: CASGFTLNTEAFF.

This clonotype occurred a few times. The CDR3 protein is CASSQGTVYGYTF. The CDR3 DNA follows: TGTGCCAGCAGCCAAGGAACAGTCTATGGCTACACCTTC. The chain couples TRBV3-1 to TRBJ1-2; D unresolved. CDR3 length: 13 amino acids. Germline V lookup: CDR1 LGHDT, CDR2 YNNKEL (reference sequence). V was cut by 1 base and J by 4 bases, with 7 bases left in between.

This clonotype was counted at least ten times. The chain links TRBV28 to TRBJ2-5; 8 bases match TRBD1. This CDR3 has 15 amino acids. The V segment lost 6 bases and the J segment 3 bases; nucleotides outside the gene matches: 9. The germline V gene encodes CDR1 MDHEN and CDR2 SYDVKM. In DNA form, the CDR3 reads TGTGCCAGCAGCCCTTATGGACAGGGTAAAGAGACCCAGTACTTC. It encodes CASSPYGQGKETQYF. The complete variable domain, with remaining parts taken from reference TRBV28 and TRBJ2-5, reads DVKVTQSSRYLVKRTGEKVFLECVQDMDHENMFWYRQDPGLGLRLIYFSYDVKMKEKGDIPEGYSVSREKKERFSLILESASTNQTSMYLCASSPYGQGKETQYFGPGTRLLVL.

This clonotype has a count of ten or more. The rearrangement joins TRBV11-2 to TRBJ2-7; TRBD1 aligns across 8 bases. V lost 5 bases to trimming and J lost 4 bases; unmatched junction nucleotides: 13. CDR3 length: 16 residues. CDR1 SGHAT and CDR2 FQNNGV come from the germline V gene. The CDR3 DNA sequence: TGTGCCAGCAGCGAGGTACCGGGACAGGCATCTTACGAGCAGTACTTC. Translated: CASSEVPGQASYEQYF.

This clonotype showed up just once. V gene TRBV27 combines with J gene TRBJ2-5; 8 nucleotides agree with TRBD1. There are 18 residues in the CDR3. Germline V lookup: CDR1 MNHEY, CDR2 SMNVEV (reference sequence). V lost 0 bases and J lost 5; bases outside the gene matches: 14. In DNA, the CDR3 is TGTGCCAGCAGTTTATCATCGGACAGGGTAATTTCGGTTGAGACCCAGTACTTC. Protein product: CASSLSSDRVISVETQYF.

The genes are TRBV4-2 and TRBJ2-5; TRBD1 agrees at 7 bases. V was clipped by 5 bases and J by 2 bases; unmatched bases: 14. Looked up from germline, CDR1 is LGHNA and CDR2 is YNFKEQ. The CDR3 covers 17 residues. The CDR3 reads CASSLVFKDRVQETQYF. CDR3 nucleotides: TGTGCCAGCAGCTTAGTGTTCAAAGACAGGGTACAAGAGACCCAGTACTTC.

The chain carries TRBV18 and TRBJ2-5, with 7 bases that match TRBD1. CDR1 is KGHSH and CDR2 is LQKENI in the germline V gene. The V and J ends lost 0 bases and 2 bases, in that order; junction bases with no gene match: 3. The CDR3 extends over 15 amino acids. CDR3 bases: TGTGCCAGCTCACCACCGGGACAGCTACAAGAGACCCAGTACTTC. This translates into CASSPPGQLQETQYF.

This clonotype was observed a few times. This may stem from a read error, because a much larger clone lies one nucleotide away. V gene TRBV18 combines with J gene TRBJ2-7; no clear D. This CDR3 has 12 amino acids. Germline assignment: CDR1 KGHSH and CDR2 LQKENI. CDR3 in amino acids: CASPPGYYEQYF. CDR3 coding DNA: TGTGCCAGCCCACCTGGATACTACGAGCAGTACTTC.

The genes are TRBV20-1 and TRBJ2-5; no clear D. The length of the CDR3 is 10 residues. The germline gives CDR1 DFQATT, CDR2 SNEGSKA (reference sequence). The CDR3 DNA follows: TGCAGCGTGGAGTCAGAGACCCAGTACTTC. Translating it yields CSVESETQYF.

The sample holds a few counts of this clonotype. This may arise from a read error, as a much more abundant clone is one base away. The V call is TRBV20-1, the J call TRBJ2-7; 11 bases match TRBD2. CDR3 size: 14 residues. CDR1 and CDR2 (germline): DFQATT, SNEGSKA (reference sequence). CDR3 loop: CSAGVAGGMYELYF. The DNA of the CDR3 is TGCAGTGCTGGTGTAGCGGGAGGGATGTACGAGCTGTACTTC.

This clonotype appeared many times. J is TRBJ1-1 and V is TRBV19; D is unclear. The germline V gene has CDR1 LNHDA and CDR2 SQIVND (reference sequence). V lost 1 base and J lost 6, with 9 bases in between. The CDR3 is made up of 13 amino acids. The chain's CDR3 is CASSIVGFAEAFF. Written as DNA, the CDR3 is TGTGCCAGTAGTATAGTAGGGTTTGCTGAAGCTTTCTTT.

This clonotype was seen a few times. V is TRBV27 and J is TRBJ1-5; no reliable D call. Trimming removed 2 bases from V and 0 bases from J, with 11 bases in between. The CDR3 runs to 16 residues. CDR1 is MNHEY, CDR2 SMNVEV, per germline (reference sequence). CDR3 in amino acids: CASSLRFTDSNQPQHF. CDR3 DNA sequence: TGTGCCAGCAGTTTAAGGTTCACGGATAGCAATCAGCCCCAGCATTTT.

This clonotype came up many times. V and J are TRBV20-1 and TRBJ2-5; 7 bases fit TRBD2. From germline, CDR1 is DFQATT and CDR2 SNEGSKA (reference sequence). The ends lost 4 bases at V and 3 bases at J; junction bases unmatched: 11. The CDR3 contains 15 residues. The CDR3 region has the DNA TGCAGTGCTAACGCACCGAGGGGAGGGAAAGAGACCCAGTACTTC. The encoded protein is CSANAPRGGKETQYF.

The rearrangement links TRBV2 to TRBJ2-5; 10 bases line up with TRBD2. Per the germline V gene, CDR1 is SNHLY and CDR2 is FYNNEI. The CDR3 loop spans 13 amino acids. The V gene end was trimmed by 7 bases and the J gene end by 5 bases; junction bases not matched to a gene: 4. This CDR3 is CASTGAGGETQYF. As DNA, the CDR3 is TGTGCCAGCACAGGAGCGGGGGGGGAGACCCAGTACTTC.

This clonotype was found many times. The rearrangement uses TRBV2 and TRBJ2-7; perhaps D is TRBD1 or TRBD2 (5 bases each). From germline, CDR1 is SNHLY and CDR2 FYNNEI. The length of the CDR3 is 14 residues. The V gene lost 7 bases and the J gene lost 3 bases, with 16 bases spanning the gap. The CDR3 region is CASTGRIVGYEQYF. CDR3 nucleotides: TGTGCCAGCACAGGGAGAATCGTAGGCTACGAGCAGTACTTC.